The 21 T cell receptor beta chains reported below all come from one sample, sequenced in a study of shared clonotypes between healthy human individuals. Naive-designated CD8 cells lacked CD45RO, were positively enriched for CCR7, and omitted terminally differentiated effector memory CD45RA+ cells. Sequencing used immunoSEQ multiplex PCR; TCRdb keeps in-frame clones, though not all of them. Of some 2.1 million clones in the sample, around 93% were seen once. The sequenced material came from naive CD8+ T cells from PBMCs. The receptors derive from a man in his late teens or twenties in good health. Some clones in this sample may be carry-over from other donors' samples.

The chain employs TRBV5-1 and TRBJ2-7; a possible D gene is TRBD2 (8 bases). This CDR3 comprises 14 residues. The germline gives CDR1 SGHRS, CDR2 YFSETQ. The V gene lost 7 bases and the J gene lost 2 bases, with 16 bases spanning the gap. The CDR3 loop is CASAPGRGPYEQYF. The CDR3 region has the DNA TGCGCCAGCGCACCCGGGAGGGGGCCCTACGAGCAGTACTTC. The variable domain in full, with the rest retrieved from reference TRBV5-1 and TRBJ2-7, is KAGVTQTPRYLIKTRGQQVTLSCSPISGHRSVSWYQQTPGQGLQFLFEYFSETQRNKGNFPGRFSGRQFSNSRSEMNVSTLELGDSALYLCASAPGRGPYEQYFGPGTRLTVT.

Concerning this clone itself: The same CDR3 can be traced to other DNA sequences in this sample. CDR3 sequence: CASSLVQETQYF. As DNA, the CDR3 is TGTGCCAGCAGCTTAGTCCAAGAGACCCAGTACTTC. The chain couples TRBV7-9 to TRBJ2-5; D unclear. CDR1 SEHNR and CDR2 FQNEAQ come from the germline V gene (reference sequence). This CDR3 has 12 residues. The ends were cut back, 1 base at V and 1 base at J, with 1 base in the middle. The whole variable domain, remainder taken from reference TRBV7-9 and TRBJ2-5, is DTGVSQNPRHKITKRGQNVTFRCDPISEHNRLYWYRQTLGQGPEFLTYFQNEAQLEKSRLLSDRFSAERPKGSFSTLEIQRTEQGDSAMYLCASSLVQETQYFGPGTRLLVL.

The rearrangement uses TRBV27 and TRBJ2-2; 9 bases match TRBD1. The CDR3 loop spans 15 amino acids. V lost 6 bases to trimming and J lost 3 bases; unmatched junction nucleotides: 5. Germline CDR1 is MNHEY and CDR2 is SMNVEV (reference sequence). CDR3 bases: TGTGCCAGCAGCCCCGGGACAGGGTACACCGGGGAGCTGTTTTTT. It translates to CASSPGTGYTGELFF.

This chain connects TRBV28 to TRBJ2-7; 8 bases match TRBD1. V shed 3 bases, J shed 6 bases, and the junction held 7 bases outside the gene matches. The V gene's germline CDR1 is MDHEN and CDR2 SYDVKM. There are 14 residues in the CDR3. The CDR3 DNA reads TGTGCCAGCAGTTTCGGACAGGGAAGAGGCGAGCAGTACTTC. Its protein is CASSFGQGRGEQYF.

This chain connects TRBV29-1 to TRBJ1-2; TRBD1 might be the D (5 bases). The germline V gene encodes CDR1 SQVTM and CDR2 ANQGSEA. The CDR3 totals 15 residues. Between the trimmed V and J ends, which lost 3 bases and 2 bases, there was a span of 16 bases. The CDR3 region is CSVEPPGWMNYGYTF. The CDR3 bases are TGCAGCGTTGAGCCCCCAGGGTGGATGAACTATGGCTACACCTTC. Full variable domain (missing parts from reference TRBV29-1 and TRBJ1-2): SAVISQKPSRDICQRGTSLTIQCQVDSQVTMMFWYRQQPGQSLTLIATANQGSEATYESGFVIDKFPISRPNLTFSTLTVSNMSPEDSSIYLCSVEPPGWMNYGYTFGSGTRLTVV.

The J gene is TRBJ1-1, the V gene TRBV18; D is perhaps TRBD1 (5 bases). Trimming took off 2 bases at V and 6 bases at J, with 7 bases between the two ends. The CDR3 length is 12 residues. Germline V gives CDR1 KGHSH, CDR2 LQKENI. The CDR3 region is CASSPGGAEAFF. The CDR3 DNA is TGTGCCAGCTCACCAGGAGGGGCTGAAGCTTTCTTT.

This clone showed up just once. This chain joins TRBV7-9 and TRBJ2-5; D gene ambiguous. Germline CDR1 is SEHNR and CDR2 is FQNEAQ (reference sequence). The CDR3 runs to 15 residues. Deletions cut 5 bases from V and 3 bases from J, with 16 bases between. CDR3 amino acids: CASSPAALIKETQYF. The CDR3 DNA reads TGTGCCAGCAGCCCCGCGGCACTTATTAAAGAGACCCAGTACTTC.

The chain uses TRBV5-1 and TRBJ2-7, with TRBD2 matching over 13 bases. This CDR3 is 16 amino acids long. Germline V CDR1 and CDR2: SGHRS, YFSETQ. The V and J ends lost 4 bases and 3 bases, in that order; junction bases with no gene match: 7. The CDR3: CASSPGLAGTVYEQYF. CDR3 coding DNA: TGCGCCAGCAGCCCGGGACTAGCGGGGACTGTCTACGAGCAGTACTTC.

The chain couples TRBV30 to TRBJ2-7; TRBD1 aligns across 11 bases. The CDR3 spans 13 residues. Looked up from germline, CDR1 is GTSNPN and CDR2 is SVGIG (reference sequence). V lost 8 bases, J lost 6 bases, and 9 bases stayed unmatched. The CDR3 sequence is CAPAGQGACEQYF. CDR3 coding DNA: TGTGCCCCGGCCGGACAGGGGGCATGCGAGCAGTACTTC.

This clone was seen just once. The chain is built from TRBV19 and TRBJ2-5; 11 bases are a match to TRBD1. Germline V gives CDR1 LNHDA, CDR2 SQIVND (reference sequence). The CDR3 length is 17 residues. With 3 bases clipped from V and 5 bases from J, the junction kept 11 bases outside the gene matches. The CDR3 sequence is CASSITDRGHFRETQYF. The CDR3 DNA reads as TGTGCCAGTAGTATCACGGACAGGGGGCATTTTAGGGAGACCCAGTACTTC.

In regard to this clone: Other DNA sequences in the same sample also yield this CDR3. The gene calls are TRBV20-1 and TRBJ2-7; D uncertain. Germline loops: CDR1 DFQATT, CDR2 SNEGSKA (reference sequence). There are 11 residues in the CDR3. Trimming removed 6 bases from V and 4 bases from J, with 10 bases in between. CDR3 sequence: CSARAGYEQYF. The CDR3 DNA follows: TGCAGTGCCCGGGCAGGATACGAGCAGTACTTC.

The rearrangement uses TRBV2 and TRBJ1-5; the D is unclear. The V end was cut by 8 bases, the J end by 0 bases, with 14 bases between. CDR3 length: 15 amino acids. Germline loops: CDR1 SNHLY, CDR2 FYNNEI. As DNA, the CDR3 is TGTGCCAGCTCGCGCCGGCAGGTTAGCAATCAGCCCCAGCATTTT. This translates into CASSRRQVSNQPQHF.

This clone was seen just once. The gene calls are TRBV28 and TRBJ1-5; maybe TRBD1 (5 bases). The V and J ends lost 6 bases and 3 bases respectively, with 15 bases between them. CDR1 and CDR2 (germline): MDHEN, SYDVKM. This CDR3 region has 15 residues. The CDR3 region is CASRALAGNNQPQHF. In DNA form, the CDR3 reads TGTGCCAGCAGGGCCTTGGCAGGGAACAATCAGCCCCAGCATTTT.

On this clone itself: Other nucleotide sequences in the sample specify the same CDR3. The rearrangement links TRBV27 to TRBJ2-7; D may be TRBD2 (5 bases). The CDR3 is made up of 13 amino acids. V dropped 6 bases and J dropped 1 base, with 10 bases sitting between them. CDR1 and CDR2 from the germline V gene are MNHEY and SMNVEV (reference sequence). CDR3 DNA: TGTGCCAGCAGCGTACTAGGGTCCTACGAGCAGTACTTC. It translates to CASSVLGSYEQYF.

Note on this clone: Within the sample, other DNA sequences also encode this same CDR3. CDR3 bases: TGTGCCAGCAGCTCCCGGACAGGAGGTTCCTACGAGCAGTACTTC. This encodes CASSSRTGGSYEQYF. This chain uses TRBV7-9 with TRBJ2-7; 7 nucleotides match TRBD1. The V and J ends lost 4 bases and 1 base, in that order; junction bases with no gene match: 7. Looked up from germline, CDR1 is SEHNR and CDR2 is FQNEAQ (reference sequence). This CDR3 has 15 residues.

The chain joins TRBV7-3 to TRBJ2-1, with 8 bases that match TRBD2. CDR3 length equals 16 residues. In germline, CDR1 is SGHTA, CDR2 FQGTGA. V lost 5 bases and J lost 2; bases outside the gene matches: 8. The CDR3 nucleotides read TGTGCCAGCAGCCCAACCCCAGCGGGAGCCTACAATGAGCAGTTCTTC. Encoded protein: CASSPTPAGAYNEQFF.

This chain joins TRBV6-6 and TRBJ2-7; the D gene is possibly TRBD1 (6 bases). The CDR3 loop spans 16 amino acids. The germline V gene has CDR1 MNHNY and CDR2 SVGAGI (reference sequence). Trimming pared 6 bases from V and 2 bases from J, leaving 20 bases between. Written as DNA, the CDR3 is TGTGCCAGCAGCAACCTCCCGCAGGGGCCCACCTACGAGCAGTACTTC. Its translation: CASSNLPQGPTYEQYF.

The chain links TRBV7-9 to TRBJ1-6; 11 nucleotides line up with TRBD1. The trim removed 5 bases at V and 15 bases at J, leaving 6 bases unmatched. The CDR3 runs 13 residues. Germline V gene sequence: CDR1 SEHNR, CDR2 FQNEAQ (reference sequence). CDR3 nucleotide sequence: TGTGCCAGCAGCCAGGACAGGGGGCAGCGCCTCCACTTT. Residues: CASSQDRGQRLHF.

This chain connects TRBV27 to TRBJ2-1; D gene uncertain. Germline V CDR1 and CDR2: MNHEY, SMNVEV (reference sequence). The CDR3 is made up of 15 amino acids. V dropped 3 bases and J dropped 3 bases, with 12 bases sitting between them. The chain's CDR3 is CASSFSGRGYNEQFF. CDR3 DNA sequence: TGTGCCAGCAGTTTTTCCGGGCGAGGCTACAATGAGCAGTTCTTC.

Turning to this clone: This CDR3 is also generated by other DNA sequences in the sample. The chain employs TRBV11-2 and TRBJ1-1; weak D call: TRBD1 (5 bases). Looked up from germline, CDR1 is SGHAT and CDR2 is FQNNGV. V lost 5 bases and J lost 8, with 9 bases in between. This CDR3 contains 11 residues. The CDR3 bases are TGTGCCAGCAGCCTCGGGGGGGAAGCTTTCTTT. Its translation is CASSLGGEAFF.

This sequence joins TRBV7-9 and TRBJ2-3; the D is unclear. Per germline, CDR1 SEHNR and CDR2 FQNEAQ (reference sequence). Trimming stripped 5 bases from V and 5 bases from J, with 8 bases between. The CDR3 is made up of 12 amino acids. CDR3 residues: CASSPRLDTQYF. The CDR3 DNA reads TGTGCCAGCAGCCCTCGGTTAGATACGCAGTATTTT.